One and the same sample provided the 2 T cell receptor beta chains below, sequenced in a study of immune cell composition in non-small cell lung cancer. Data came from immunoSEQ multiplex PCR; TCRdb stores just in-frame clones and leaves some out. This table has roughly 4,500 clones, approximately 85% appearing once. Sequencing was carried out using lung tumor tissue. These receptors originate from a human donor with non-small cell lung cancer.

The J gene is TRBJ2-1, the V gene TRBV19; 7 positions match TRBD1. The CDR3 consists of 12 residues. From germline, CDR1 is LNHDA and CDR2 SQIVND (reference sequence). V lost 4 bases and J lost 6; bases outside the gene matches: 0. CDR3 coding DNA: TGTGCCAGTAGTAACAGGGGCAATGAGCAGTTCTTC. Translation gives CASSNRGNEQFF.

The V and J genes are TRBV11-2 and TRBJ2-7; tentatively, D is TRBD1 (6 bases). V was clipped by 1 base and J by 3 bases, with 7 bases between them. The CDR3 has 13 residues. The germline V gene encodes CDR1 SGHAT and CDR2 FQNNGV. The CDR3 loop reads CASSLGGGYEQYF. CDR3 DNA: TGTGCCAGCAGCTTAGGAGGGGGCTACGAGCAGTACTTC.